One and the same sample provided the 18 T cell receptor beta chains below, sequenced in a study of OX40 agonist ivuxolimab in advanced cancers. The data were produced by immunoSEQ multiplex PCR, yet TCRdb's version contains in-frame clones alone and is incomplete. The sample lists 75,000 to 100,000 clones; 92% were seen once. The specimen was CD4+ or CD8+ T cells sorted from blood, collected in a trial of the OX40 agonist ivuxolimab. The source is an adult with an advanced solid tumor such as melanoma, head and neck, liver or kidney cancer.

The rearrangement links TRBV2 to TRBJ2-3; 11 nucleotides align to TRBD2. Germline values: CDR1 SNHLY, CDR2 FYNNEI. This CDR3 has 15 amino acids. V lost 6 bases to trimming and J lost 1 base; unmatched junction nucleotides: 3. The DNA of the CDR3 is TGTGCCAGCAGAATGGGACTAGCGGGCACAGATACGCAGTATTTT. This sequence encodes CASRMGLAGTDTQYF.

This chain connects TRBV6-1 to TRBJ2-7; D perhaps matches TRBD2 (7 bases). Trimming left V 4 bases short and J 2 bases short, with 15 bases between. The CDR3 covers 15 residues. The germline V gene has CDR1 MNHNS and CDR2 SASEGT. DNA for the CDR3: TGTGCCAGCAGTGCCCGCGGGGGACACCCCTACGAGCAGTACTTC. It translates to CASSARGGHPYEQYF.

DNA of the CDR3: TGTGCCAGCAGCCAAGATAGGACAGGCTACGAGCAGTACTTC. It yields the protein CASSQDRTGYEQYF. This chain connects TRBV14 to TRBJ2-7; 7 bases are a match to TRBD1. This CDR3 is 14 amino acids long. Trimming removed 0 bases from V and 3 bases from J; junction bases left unmatched: 2. CDR1 and CDR2 (germline): SGHDN, FVKESK.

The chain carries TRBV5-1 and TRBJ1-1; D is undetermined. Germline-derived CDR1 and CDR2 are SGHRS and YFSETQ. CDR3 size: 11 residues. V was shortened by 4 bases and J by 10 bases, with 11 bases between the two germline ends. CDR3 bases: TGCGCCAGCAGCGGAGGGAGAGGAGCTTTCTTT. Amino acids: CASSGGRGAFF.

The V call is TRBV9, the J call TRBJ2-1; TRBD2 matches 7 bases. J was trimmed by 8 bases and V by 4 bases; bases with no gene match: 12. The V gene's germline CDR1 is SGDLS and CDR2 YYNGEE. The CDR3 runs 15 residues. The CDR3 nucleotides read TGTGCCAGCAGCCGGGGAGGGAAGGCAAGACATGAGCAGTTCTTC. The encoded protein is CASSRGGKARHEQFF.

The chain carries TRBV7-8 and TRBJ2-2; D remains ambiguous. This CDR3 is built from 12 residues. Germline CDR1 is SGHVS and CDR2 is FQNEAQ. Trimming pared 4 bases from V and 9 bases from J, leaving 9 bases between. The CDR3 DNA follows: TGTGCCAGCAGCTACGACCCAAGGGAGCTGTTTTTT. It codes for CASSYDPRELFF.

About this clone itself: The sample carries other DNA sequences with the same CDR3. This sequence joins TRBV4-2 and TRBJ1-2, with 8 nucleotides matching TRBD1. Trimming cost V 3 bases and J 0 bases; bases outside gene matches: 15. The CDR3 spans 19 residues. Germline CDR1 is LGHNA and CDR2 is YNFKEQ. In nucleotides, the CDR3 is TGTGCCAGCAGCCAGACCCCCGGACAGGGTGAGGGGGCTAACTATGGCTACACCTTC. The encoded protein is CASSQTPGQGEGANYGYTF.

This clone was picked up a small number of times. This chain joins TRBV5-1 and TRBJ2-1, with D hard to call. This CDR3 is built from 11 residues. V gave up 3 bases and J gave up 2 bases, with 0 bases separating them. Germline CDR1 and CDR2: SGHRS and YFSETQ. CDR3 region: CASSSYNEQFF. The CDR3 DNA reads TGCGCCAGCAGCTCCTACAATGAGCAGTTCTTC. The complete variable domain, with remaining parts taken from reference TRBV5-1 and TRBJ2-1, reads KAGVTQTPRYLIKTRGQQVTLSCSPISGHRSVSWYQQTPGQGLQFLFEYFSETQRNKGNFPGRFSGRQFSNSRSEMNVSTLELGDSALYLCASSSYNEQFFGPGTRLTVL.

This clone was seen only once. The chain recombines TRBV5-1 with TRBJ2-2; D gene uncertain. The CDR3 contains 13 residues. V lost 1 base and J lost 4, with 5 bases in between. Germline V gene sequence: CDR1 SGHRS, CDR2 YFSETQ. DNA for the CDR3: TGCGCCAGCAGCTTGTTGGGCACCGGGGAGCTGTTTTTT. Amino acids: CASSLLGTGELFF.

This clone was observed a handful of times. The chain links TRBV29-1 to TRBJ2-5; D may be TRBD1 (6 bases). Per germline, CDR1 SQVTM and CDR2 ANQGSEA. V gave up 3 bases and J gave up 3 bases, with 23 bases separating them. The CDR3 extends over 17 amino acids. CDR3 residues: CSVDSEWAGDLKETQYF. CDR3 DNA: TGCAGCGTTGATTCAGAATGGGCAGGGGACCTAAAAGAGACCCAGTACTTC.

V and J are TRBV11-2 and TRBJ2-7; 7 bases are a match to TRBD1. The CDR3 is made up of 18 amino acids. In germline, CDR1 is SGHAT, CDR2 FQNNGV. With 4 bases clipped from V and 7 bases from J, the junction kept 22 bases outside the gene matches. CDR3 region: CASSSDSLTGALSREQYF. The CDR3 DNA reads as TGTGCCAGCAGCTCCGATTCCCTTACAGGGGCCCTGAGTCGGGAGCAGTACTTC.

This clone is a singleton in its sample. This chain connects TRBV9 to TRBJ2-1; 8 bases agree with TRBD1. Per the germline V gene, CDR1 is SGDLS and CDR2 is YYNGEE. This CDR3 has 15 residues. After removal of 4 bases from V and 10 bases from J, the junction contained 13 bases not matched to a gene. CDR3 amino acids: CASSPGTGGSIEQFF. The CDR3 bases are TGTGCCAGCAGCCCCGGGACAGGTGGGTCCATCGAGCAGTTCTTC.

The chain couples TRBV29-1 to TRBJ2-7; 9 positions agree with TRBD1. V trimming: 5 bases; J trimming: 2 bases; junction bases outside the gene matches: 7. Per germline, CDR1 SQVTM and CDR2 ANQGSEA. CDR3 length: 14 amino acids. The CDR3 region is CSVLGTGSTYEQYF. As DNA, the CDR3 is TGCAGCGTTTTGGGGACAGGGTCAACCTACGAGCAGTACTTC.

The chain has TRBV6-1 and TRBJ1-1; D gene unclear. The CDR3 has 15 residues. The V end lost 9 bases, the J end lost 0 bases, and 17 bases lay between the germline ends. The germline gives CDR1 MNHNS, CDR2 SASEGT. CDR3 DNA: TGTGCCAGTTTCACAGAGTCCTACATGAACACTGAAGCTTTCTTT. It translates to CASFTESYMNTEAFF.

The rearrangement joins TRBV9 to TRBJ2-3, with D perhaps assigned TRBD1 or TRBD2 (5 bases each). V gave up 4 bases and J gave up 2 bases, with 8 bases separating them. CDR1 and CDR2 (germline): SGDLS, YYNGEE. The CDR3 spans 13 residues. CDR3 region: CASSPGATDTQYF. The CDR3 bases are TGTGCCAGCAGCCCCGGGGCCACAGATACGCAGTATTTT.

This clone was detected only once. The junction departs from germline at one end; a sequencing error may be responsible. The chain carries TRBV7-7 and TRBJ2-7, with 8 bases identical to TRBD1. Germline CDR1 SSHAT, CDR2 FNYEAQ (reference sequence). The CDR3 spans 16 residues. The CDR3 protein is CASSLPYWTGMAEQYF. DNA of the CDR3: TGTGCTAGCAGCTTACCCTATTGGACAGGGATGGCCGAGCAGTACTTC.

The chain recombines TRBV19 with TRBJ2-2, with TRBD2 matching 10 bases. The junction had 6 bases not matched to a gene; V was cut back by 6 bases and J by 8 bases. The CDR3 runs to 14 residues. The V gene's germline CDR1 is LNHDA and CDR2 SQIVND (reference sequence). The CDR3 nucleotides read TGTGCCAGTAGAGTAGCGGGAGGTTCGGGGGAGCTGTTTTTT. Translating it yields CASRVAGGSGELFF.

V and J are TRBV6-5 and TRBJ1-2; no definite D call. The germline V and J ends were trimmed by 0 bases and 5 bases, with 10 bases remaining between them. The V gene's germline CDR1 is MNHEY and CDR2 SVGAGI. The CDR3 length is 14 residues. Here the CDR3 DNA reads TGTGCCAGCAGTTACTCGATGGGCGGTTATGGCTACACCTTC. It translates to CASSYSMGGYGYTF.